The clone carrying this T cell receptor beta chain was detected ten times or more. This record comes from a study of T cell repertoires in cytomegalovirus infection. TCRdb reprocessed the reads via MiXCR and lists one record per CDR3 protein. The table includes about 210,000 distinct CDR3 sequences, about 5.9% detected once. The CDR3 contains 16 residues. Trimming cost V 0 bases and J 0 bases, with 12 bases left between them. Germline-derived CDR1 and CDR2 are SGHTA and FQGNSA. The material sequenced was PBMCs. The chain recombines TRBV7-2 with TRBJ2-7, with D perhaps matching TRBD1 or TRBD2 (5 bases each). The TCR sequence derives from a human donor in good health (CMV status not recorded). Some clones in this sample may be carry-over from other donors' samples. The CDR3 loop is CASSLAEPGPSYEQYF. In DNA, the CDR3 is TGTGCCAGCAGCTTAGCGGAGCCGGGGCCCTCCTACGAGCAGTACTTC.